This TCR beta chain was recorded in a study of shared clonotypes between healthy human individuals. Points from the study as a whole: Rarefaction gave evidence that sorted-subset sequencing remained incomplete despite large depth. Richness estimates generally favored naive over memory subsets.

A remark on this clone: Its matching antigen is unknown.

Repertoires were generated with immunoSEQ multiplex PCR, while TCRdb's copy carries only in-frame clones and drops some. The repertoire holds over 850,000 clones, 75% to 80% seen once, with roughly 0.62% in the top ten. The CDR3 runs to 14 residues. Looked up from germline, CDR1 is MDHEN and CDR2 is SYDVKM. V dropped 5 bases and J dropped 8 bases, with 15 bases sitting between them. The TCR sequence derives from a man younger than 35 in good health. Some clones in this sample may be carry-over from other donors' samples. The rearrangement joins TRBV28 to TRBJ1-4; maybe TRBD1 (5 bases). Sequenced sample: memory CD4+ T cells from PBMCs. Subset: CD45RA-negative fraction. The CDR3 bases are TGTGCCAGCAGTGACAGCCTAGAACGGGAAAAACTGTTTTTT. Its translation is CASSDSLEREKLFF.